This TCR beta chain is from a study of CD8+ T cells in alopecia areata. Treatment of the sample: oral pan-JAK inhibitor, 5-10 mg twice daily. TCR sequencing used cDNA made by reverse transcription of extracted RNA. The method was immunoSEQ multiplex PCR; TCRdb's version includes in-frame clones alone and lacks a portion of them. The sample lists 200,000 or so clones, roughly 60% occurring once. The clonotype comes from a human donor with alopecia areata. Sequencing used CD4+ T cells sorted from blood, obtained at week 24, from a patient treated with tofacitinib.

In DNA, the CDR3 is TGTGCCAGCTCACCACCTCCAGTGGGGGGCAATCAGCCCCAGCATTTT. Its protein is CASSPPPVGGNQPQHF. The gene calls are TRBV18 and TRBJ1-5; perhaps TRBD1 as D (5 bases). V shed 0 bases and J shed 2 bases, with 11 bases lying between them. Germline values: CDR1 KGHSH, CDR2 LQKENI. This CDR3 has 16 residues.